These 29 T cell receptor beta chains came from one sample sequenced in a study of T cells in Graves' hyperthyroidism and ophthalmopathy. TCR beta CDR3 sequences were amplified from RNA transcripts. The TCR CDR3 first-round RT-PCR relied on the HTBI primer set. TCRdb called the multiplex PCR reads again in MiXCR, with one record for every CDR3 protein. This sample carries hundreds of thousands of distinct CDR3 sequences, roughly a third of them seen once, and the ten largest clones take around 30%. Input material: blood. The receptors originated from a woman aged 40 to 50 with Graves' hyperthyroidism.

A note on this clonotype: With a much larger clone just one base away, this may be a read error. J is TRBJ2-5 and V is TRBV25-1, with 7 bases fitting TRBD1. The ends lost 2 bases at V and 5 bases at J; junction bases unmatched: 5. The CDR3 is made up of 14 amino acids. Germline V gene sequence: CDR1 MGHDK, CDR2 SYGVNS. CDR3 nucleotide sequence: TGTGCCAGCAGTGAAACAGGGGTTGGGGAGACCCAGTACTTC. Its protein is CASSETGVGETQYF.

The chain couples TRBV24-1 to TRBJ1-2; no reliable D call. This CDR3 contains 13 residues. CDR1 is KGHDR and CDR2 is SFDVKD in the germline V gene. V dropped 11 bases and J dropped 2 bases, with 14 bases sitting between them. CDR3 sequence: CASSEGMNYGYTF. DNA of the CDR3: TGTGCCAGCTCAGAGGGAATGAACTATGGCTACACCTTC.

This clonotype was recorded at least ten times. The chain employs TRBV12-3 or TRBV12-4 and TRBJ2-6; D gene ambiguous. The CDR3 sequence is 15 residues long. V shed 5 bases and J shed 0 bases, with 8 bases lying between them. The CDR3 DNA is TGTGCCAGCAGTCGTGTTAGCTCTGGGGCCAACGTCCTGACTTTC. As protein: CASSRVSSGANVLTF.

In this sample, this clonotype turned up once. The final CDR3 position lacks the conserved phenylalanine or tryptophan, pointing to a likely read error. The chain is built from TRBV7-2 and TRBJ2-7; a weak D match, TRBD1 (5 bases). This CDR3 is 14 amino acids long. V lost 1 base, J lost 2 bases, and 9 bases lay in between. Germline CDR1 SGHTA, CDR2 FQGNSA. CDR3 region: CASSLGTGTYEQYL. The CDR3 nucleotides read TGTGCCAGCAGCTTAGGTACAGGTACCTACGAGCAGTACCTC.

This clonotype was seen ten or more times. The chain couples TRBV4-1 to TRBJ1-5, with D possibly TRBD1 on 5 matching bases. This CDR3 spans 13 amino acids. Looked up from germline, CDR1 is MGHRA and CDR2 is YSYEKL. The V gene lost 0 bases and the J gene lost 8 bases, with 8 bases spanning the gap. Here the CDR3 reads CASSQDRGEPQHF. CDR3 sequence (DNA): TGCGCCAGCAGCCAAGATAGGGGAGAGCCCCAGCATTTT.

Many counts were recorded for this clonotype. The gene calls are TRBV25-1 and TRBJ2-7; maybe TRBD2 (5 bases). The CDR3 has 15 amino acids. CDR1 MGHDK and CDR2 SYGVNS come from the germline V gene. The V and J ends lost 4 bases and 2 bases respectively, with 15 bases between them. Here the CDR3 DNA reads TGTGCCAGCAGTGGCCCCACAGCGGCGACCTACGAGCAGTACTTC. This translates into CASSGPTAATYEQYF.

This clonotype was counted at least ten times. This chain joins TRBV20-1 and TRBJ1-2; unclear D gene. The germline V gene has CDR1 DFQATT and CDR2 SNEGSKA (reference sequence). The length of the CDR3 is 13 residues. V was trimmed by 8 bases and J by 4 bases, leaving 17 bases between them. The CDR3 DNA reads TGCAGTTTCGACAACGAGCCTCCCTATGGCTACACCTTC. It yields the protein CSFDNEPPYGYTF.

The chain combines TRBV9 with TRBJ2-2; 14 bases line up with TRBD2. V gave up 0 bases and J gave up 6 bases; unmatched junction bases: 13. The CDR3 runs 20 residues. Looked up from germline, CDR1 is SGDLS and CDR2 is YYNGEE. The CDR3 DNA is TGTGCCAGCAGCGTAGGTGGGGCTACGGGACTAGCGGGAGAGGCCGGGGAGCTGTTTTTT. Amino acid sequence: CASSVGGATGLAGEAGELFF.

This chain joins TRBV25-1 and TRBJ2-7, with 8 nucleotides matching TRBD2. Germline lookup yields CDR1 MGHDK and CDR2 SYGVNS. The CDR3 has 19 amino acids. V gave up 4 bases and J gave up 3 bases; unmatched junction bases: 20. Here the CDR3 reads CASSATGGRFGRESYEQYF. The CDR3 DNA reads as TGTGCCAGCAGTGCCACGGGGGGGCGCTTTGGCCGGGAGAGCTACGAGCAGTACTTC.

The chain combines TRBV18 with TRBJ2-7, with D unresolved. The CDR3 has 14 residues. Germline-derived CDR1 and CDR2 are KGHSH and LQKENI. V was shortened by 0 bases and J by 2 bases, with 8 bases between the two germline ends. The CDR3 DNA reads TGTGCCAGCTCACCACCGAGGCCAGCCTACGAGCAGTACTTC. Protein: CASSPPRPAYEQYF.

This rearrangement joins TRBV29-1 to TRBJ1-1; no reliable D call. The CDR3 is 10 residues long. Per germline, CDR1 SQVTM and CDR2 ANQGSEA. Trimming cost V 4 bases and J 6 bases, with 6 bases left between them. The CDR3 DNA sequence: TGCAGCGTTGGCGGGGCTGAAGCTTTCTTT. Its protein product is CSVGGAEAFF. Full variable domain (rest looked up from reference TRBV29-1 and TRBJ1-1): SAVISQKPSRDICQRGTSLTIQCQVDSQVTMMFWYRQQPGQSLTLIATANQGSEATYESGFVIDKFPISRPNLTFSTLTVSNMSPEDSSIYLCSVGGAEAFFGQGTRLTVV.

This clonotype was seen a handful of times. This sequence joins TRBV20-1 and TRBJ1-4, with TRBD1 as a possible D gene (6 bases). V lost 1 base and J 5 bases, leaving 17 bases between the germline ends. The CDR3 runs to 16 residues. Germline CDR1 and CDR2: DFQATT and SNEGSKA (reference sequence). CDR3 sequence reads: CSARATGPPDNEKLFF. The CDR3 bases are TGCAGTGCTAGAGCAACAGGGCCCCCAGACAATGAAAAACTGTTTTTT.

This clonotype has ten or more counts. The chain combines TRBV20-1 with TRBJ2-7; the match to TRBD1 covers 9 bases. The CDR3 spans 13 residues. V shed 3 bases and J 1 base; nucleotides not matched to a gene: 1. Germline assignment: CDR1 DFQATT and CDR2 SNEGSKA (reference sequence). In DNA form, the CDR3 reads TGCAGTGCTAGGACAGGGGGGTCCTACGAGCAGTACTTC. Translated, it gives CSARTGGSYEQYF.

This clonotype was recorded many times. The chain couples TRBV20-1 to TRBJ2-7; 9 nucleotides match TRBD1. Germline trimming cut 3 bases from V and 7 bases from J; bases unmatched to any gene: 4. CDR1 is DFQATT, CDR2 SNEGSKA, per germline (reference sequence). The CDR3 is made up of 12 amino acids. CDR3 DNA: TGCAGTGCTAGGGGGACAGGGAGTGAGCAGTACTTC. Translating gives CSARGTGSEQYF.

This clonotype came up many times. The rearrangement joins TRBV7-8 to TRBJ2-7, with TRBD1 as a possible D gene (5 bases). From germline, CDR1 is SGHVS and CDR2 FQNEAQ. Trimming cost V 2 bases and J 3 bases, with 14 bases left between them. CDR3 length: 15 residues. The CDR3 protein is CASSLMGQDDYEQYF. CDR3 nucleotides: TGTGCCAGCAGCTTAATGGGGCAGGATGACTACGAGCAGTACTTC.

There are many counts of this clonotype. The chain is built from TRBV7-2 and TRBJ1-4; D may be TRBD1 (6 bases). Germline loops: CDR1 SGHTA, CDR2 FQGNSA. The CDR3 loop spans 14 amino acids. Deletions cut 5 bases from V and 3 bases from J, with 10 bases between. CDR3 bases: TGTGCCAGCAGCCAGGGACAACCTAATGAAAAACTGTTTTTT. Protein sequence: CASSQGQPNEKLFF.

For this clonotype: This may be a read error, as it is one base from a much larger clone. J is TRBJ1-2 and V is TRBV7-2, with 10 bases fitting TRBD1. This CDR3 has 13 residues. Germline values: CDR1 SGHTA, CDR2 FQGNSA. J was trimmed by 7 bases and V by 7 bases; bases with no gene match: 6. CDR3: CASNSGTGVGYTF. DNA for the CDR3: TGTGCCAGCAACTCAGGGACAGGGGTTGGCTACACCTTC.

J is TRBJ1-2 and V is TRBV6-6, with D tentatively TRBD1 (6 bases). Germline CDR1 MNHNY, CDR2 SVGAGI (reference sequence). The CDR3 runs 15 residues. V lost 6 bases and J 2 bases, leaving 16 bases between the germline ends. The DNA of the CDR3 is TGTGCCAGCAGCTTACAGGGATCGGGAAACTATGGCTACACCTTC. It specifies CASSLQGSGNYGYTF.

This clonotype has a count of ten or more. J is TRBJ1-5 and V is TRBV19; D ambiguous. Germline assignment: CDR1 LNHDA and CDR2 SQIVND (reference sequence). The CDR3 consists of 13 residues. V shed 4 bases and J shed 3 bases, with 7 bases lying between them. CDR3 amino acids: CASSSQVNQPQHF. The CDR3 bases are TGTGCCAGTAGTAGTCAGGTCAATCAGCCCCAGCATTTT.

CDR3 region: CASSLIGRGYTF. CDR3 in DNA: TGTGCCAGCAGCCTTATTGGGAGGGGCTACACCTTC. V usage is TRBV7-2 and J usage is TRBJ1-2; D gene ambiguous. This CDR3 comprises 12 residues. Germline CDR1 SGHTA, CDR2 FQGNSA. The V and J ends lost 5 bases and 8 bases respectively, with 12 bases between them.

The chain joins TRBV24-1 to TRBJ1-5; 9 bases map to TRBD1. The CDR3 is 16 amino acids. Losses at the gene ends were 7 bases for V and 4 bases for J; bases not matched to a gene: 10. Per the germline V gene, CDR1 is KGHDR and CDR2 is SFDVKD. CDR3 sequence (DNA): TGTGCCACCAGCGGACTCAGGACAGGGGCAAATCAGCCCCAGCATTTT. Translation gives CATSGLRTGANQPQHF.

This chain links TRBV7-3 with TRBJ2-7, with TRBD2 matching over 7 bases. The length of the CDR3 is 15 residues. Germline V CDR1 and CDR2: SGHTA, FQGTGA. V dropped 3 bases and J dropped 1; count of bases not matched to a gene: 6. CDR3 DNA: TGTGCCAGCAGCTTGGGTGGACTAGGTTCCTACGAGCAGTACTTC. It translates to CASSLGGLGSYEQYF.

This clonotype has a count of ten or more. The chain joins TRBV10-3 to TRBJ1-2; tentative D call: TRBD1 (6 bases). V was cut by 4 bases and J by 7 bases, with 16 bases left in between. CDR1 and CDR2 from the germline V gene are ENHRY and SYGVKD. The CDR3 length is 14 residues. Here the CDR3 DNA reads TGTGCCATCAGTGGCCCGCGGGGGCCGAGTGGCTACACCTTC. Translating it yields CAISGPRGPSGYTF.

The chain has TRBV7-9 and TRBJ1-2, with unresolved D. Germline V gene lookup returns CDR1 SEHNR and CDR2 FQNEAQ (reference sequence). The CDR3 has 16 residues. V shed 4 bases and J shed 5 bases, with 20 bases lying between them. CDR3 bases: TGTGCCAGCAGCTGGAAGACTAGCGGGAATCCTTATGGCTACACCTTC. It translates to CASSWKTSGNPYGYTF.

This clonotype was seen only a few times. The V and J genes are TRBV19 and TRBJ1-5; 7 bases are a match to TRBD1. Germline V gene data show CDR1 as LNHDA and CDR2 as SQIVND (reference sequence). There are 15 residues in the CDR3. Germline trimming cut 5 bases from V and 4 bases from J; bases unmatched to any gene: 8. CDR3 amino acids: CASSLRDRRNQPQHF. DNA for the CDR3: TGTGCCAGTAGTCTCCGGGACAGACGAAATCAGCCCCAGCATTTT.

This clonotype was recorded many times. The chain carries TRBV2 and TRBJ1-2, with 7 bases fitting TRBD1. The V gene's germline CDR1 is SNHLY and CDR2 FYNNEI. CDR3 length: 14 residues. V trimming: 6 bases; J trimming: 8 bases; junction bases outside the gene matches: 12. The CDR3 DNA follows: TGTGCCAGCAGACGACAGGGAGCCGTGCGAGGCTACACCTTC. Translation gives CASRRQGAVRGYTF.

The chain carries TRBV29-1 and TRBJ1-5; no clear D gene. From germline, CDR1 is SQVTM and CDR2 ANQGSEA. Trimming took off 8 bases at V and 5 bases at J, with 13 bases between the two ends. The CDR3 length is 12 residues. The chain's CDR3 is CSLNWADQPQHF. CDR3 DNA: TGCAGCTTGAATTGGGCGGATCAGCCCCAGCATTTT.

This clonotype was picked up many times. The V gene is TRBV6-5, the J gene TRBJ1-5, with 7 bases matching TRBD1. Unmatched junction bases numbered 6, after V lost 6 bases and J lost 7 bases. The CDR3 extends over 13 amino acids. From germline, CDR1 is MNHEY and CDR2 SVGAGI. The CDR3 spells CASRTTGHQPQHF. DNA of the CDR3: TGTGCCAGCAGAACGACAGGGCACCAGCCCCAGCATTTT.

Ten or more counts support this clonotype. CDR3 loop: CASSGRRAAYSNQPQHF. DNA of the CDR3: TGTGCCAGCTCTGGGAGGAGGGCGGCGTATAGCAATCAGCCCCAGCATTTT. The chain joins TRBV2 to TRBJ1-5, with D hard to call. The CDR3 runs 17 residues. V lost 8 bases and J 0 bases, leaving 20 bases between the germline ends. In germline, CDR1 is SNHLY, CDR2 FYNNEI.